This T cell receptor (beta chain) was recovered during a study of human T cells and chemical hapten exposure (dated by TCRdb to about 2021). Describing the broader study: For sensitization, 2% DPC in acetone was applied to a 2 cm by 2 cm area of upper inner arm skin. In alopecia patients, the study followed how the peripheral blood TCR repertoire changed in vivo over primary and secondary sensitization to diphenylcyclopropenone (DPC), a hapten. Throughout the roughly 23-week study period, patients were also given weekly therapeutic DPC doses on the scalp. About 30 alopecia patients provided blood for TCR sequencing at one to four time points (pre-sensitization, 2, 6 and 24 weeks). Patch testing on the upper back used Finn chambers containing 0.01% DPC, with scoring done after 6 days according to International Contact Dermatitis Research Group standards. The libraries were sequenced as a pool, and the TCR yield per sample differed mostly because of small variations in library volumes within the pool. Blood samples were taken from patients before sensitization (week 0) and at 2, 6 and about 24 weeks after DPC sensitization. The mostly female patient cohort included alopecia areata with under or over 50% scalp involvement, alopecia totalis and alopecia universalis.

Preparation of the library involved RACE. Instrument on record: NextSeq 500. During library preparation, unique molecular identifiers were attached to individual cDNA molecules so that TCRs could be counted quantitatively and reproducibly. Both TCR alpha and TCR beta chains were sequenced from each blood RNA sample. In the source study's methods: The median number of TCRs per sample was roughly 94,000, ranging from about 23,224 to 690,600. The Decombinator software suite was used to annotate V, J and CDR3 in the TCR reads. For PS versus PT1 abundance plots, all samples were subsampled to the same number of TCRs (28,000). Expanded TCRs were defined as absent before sensitization and observed at least eight times at the 2-week time point. TCRdb redid the processing of the public reads, applying fastp at Q25 and MiXCR, and retained in-frame beta chains. CDR3 protein sequences are deduplicated, and each keeps its most common genes and DNA. The V and J calls reflect TCRdb's pipeline rather than the authors' work. Counted in this sample were 35,000 to 40,000 distinct CDR3 sequences; approximately 10% of them appeared once. 5% to 6.5% of the sample is held by the ten biggest clonotypes.

Summary of the overall study and its limitations: Patch test score was positively correlated with the number of PT1 expanded TCRs, with significance at thresholds 8, 16 and 32 but not at 4. Repeated subsampling changed both the strength of the expansion versus patch-test correlation and the threshold at which that correlation became significant. Alopecia, a presumed autoimmune disease, was present in all patients, so the immune response of the patients might differ from that of healthy individuals. Significantly more large CDR3 similarity clusters were formed by expanded TCRs than by pre-sensitization or healthy control sets, consistent with antigen-driven responses. No change with DPC sensitization was found in the number of TCRs above 1 in 1000 frequency, and no evidence of global repertoire structure alterations was found.

The time point tag for this specimen amounts to: pre-sensitization, week 0. The sample's treatment or condition label, in plain terms: therapeutic diphenylcyclopropenone sensitization with weekly scalp DPC. At each patch-test visit, blood was drawn before the patch test was applied. To be eligible, patients had to be aged 18 to 70, diagnosed with alopecia and judged suitable for DPC therapy, while pregnant patients were excluded. Total RNA was extracted from unfractionated whole blood that had been collected in Tempus Blood RNA tubes. This clonotype was observed many times. Its recognized antigen is unknown. Base qualities were left out, and no much larger clone turns up one base away. The CDR3 runs 13 amino acids, cysteine and valine included. Just the 39-base CDR3 DNA is kept, in frame starting at base 1. Reading the germline V gene (reference sequence) gives CDR1 MNHNY and CDR2 SVGAGI. V was cut back by 7 bases and J by 9 bases, leaving a gap of 19 bases between them.

Specimen: whole blood, collected in connection with sensitization to the hapten diphenylcyclopropenone (DPC). The receptor comes from a man aged 25 to 45 with alopecia areata. Some clones in this sample may be carry-over from other donors' samples. Recombination joined TRBV6-6 with TRBJ2-7; the D gene is perhaps TRBD1, on 5 matching bases. The CDR3 amino acid sequence is: CASTTGQGVVQYV. The DNA is TGTGCCAGCACGACCGGGCAGGGCGTCGTGCAGTACGTC.